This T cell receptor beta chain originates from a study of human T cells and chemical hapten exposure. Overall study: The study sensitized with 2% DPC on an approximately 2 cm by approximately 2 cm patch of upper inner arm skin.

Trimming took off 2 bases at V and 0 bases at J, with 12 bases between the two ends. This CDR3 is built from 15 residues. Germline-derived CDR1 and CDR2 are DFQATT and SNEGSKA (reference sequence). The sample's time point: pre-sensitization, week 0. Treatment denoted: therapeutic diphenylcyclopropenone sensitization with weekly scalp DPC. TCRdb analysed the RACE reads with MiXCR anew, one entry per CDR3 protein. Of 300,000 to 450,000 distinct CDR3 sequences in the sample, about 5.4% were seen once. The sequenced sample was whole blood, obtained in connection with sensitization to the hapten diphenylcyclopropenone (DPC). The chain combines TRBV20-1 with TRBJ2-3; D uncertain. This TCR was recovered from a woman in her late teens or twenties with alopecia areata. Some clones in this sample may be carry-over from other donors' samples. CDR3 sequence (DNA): TGCAGTGCTAGAAGGGTGATGGGGAGCACAGATACGCAGTATTTT. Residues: CSARRVMGSTDTQYF.